The rows below give T cell receptor beta chains drawn from one sample of a study of OX40 agonist ivuxolimab in advanced cancers. Measured with immunoSEQ multiplex PCR; TCRdb has only the in-frame clones, and not every one. The sample contains about 79,000 clones, roughly 84% of which appear only once. This specimen was CD4+ or CD8+ T cells sorted from blood, taken in a trial of the OX40 agonist ivuxolimab. The origin of the receptors is an adult with an advanced solid tumor such as melanoma, head and neck, liver or kidney cancer. CDR3s include the opening cysteine and the closing phenylalanine or tryptophan. D genes are given only for firm matches. Clone size, where shown, is once, few, many, or a class for clones that have expanded.

TRBV28	NA	TRBJ1-2	NA	TGTGCCAGCAGTCAAACCGACACGTATGGCTACACCTTC	CASSQTDTYGYTF
TRBV11-2	NA	TRBJ2-5	NA	TGTGCCAGCAGCTTATTGTCAGGCAGGGAGACCCAGTACTTC	CASSLLSGRETQYF
TRBV4-3	TRBD2	TRBJ2-1	NA	TGCGCCAGCAGCCCTAGCGGGAGGGTATCCTACAATGAGCAGTTCTTC	CASSPSGRVSYNEQFF
TRBV2	NA	TRBJ2-5	once	TGTGCCAGCAGTGAAAACGTGGAGATCCTTCTTGCGGAGACCCAGTACTTC	CASSENVEILLAETQYF
TRBV19	NA	TRBJ1-2	NA	TGTGCCAGTAGTCGAAGGGCAGCTAACTATGGCTACACCTTC	CASSRRAANYGYTF
TRBV18	TRBD1	TRBJ2-7	NA	TGTGCCAGCTCACTCGGGCAGAGACAGGGTAACGAGCAGTACTTC	CASSLGQRQGNEQYF
TRBV7-2	NA	TRBJ2-7	NA	TGTGCCAGCAGCTTAGGCGTGAACTACGAGCAGTACTTC	CASSLGVNYEQYF
TRBV28	NA	TRBJ1-1	NA	TGTGCCAGCAGCGAACCACAGGTTGATGGTGACACTGAAGCTTTCTTT	CASSEPQVDGDTEAFF
TRBV7-9	NA	TRBJ2-1	NA	TGTGCCAGCAGCCCCCCACCCCGATGGGGCAATGAGCAGTTCTTC	CASSPPPRWGNEQFF
TRBV4-3	NA	TRBJ2-2	NA	TGCGCCAGCAGCCAAGATTTAGGGCACACCGGGGAGCTGTTTTTT	CASSQDLGHTGELFF
TRBV4-2	NA	TRBJ2-5	NA	TGTGCCAGCAGCCGGGTAAGAGAAGAGACCCAGTACTTC	CASSRVREETQYF
TRBV9	NA	TRBJ2-6	NA	TGTGCCAGCAGCCCACGCTTCTCTGGGGCCAACGTCCTGACTTTC	CASSPRFSGANVLTF
TRBV27	NA	TRBJ1-1	NA	TGTGCCAGCAGTTTTCTAGGGGTCGGCACTGAAGCTTTCTTT	CASSFLGVGTEAFF
TRBV7-9	TRBD2	TRBJ2-3	NA	TGTGCCAGCAGCTTAGCGGGAGGGATTGATACGCAGTATTTT	CASSLAGGIDTQYF
TRBV5-8	NA	TRBJ2-2	NA	TGTGCCAGCACGAGTTTCGGGGAGCTGTTTTTT	CASTSFGELFF